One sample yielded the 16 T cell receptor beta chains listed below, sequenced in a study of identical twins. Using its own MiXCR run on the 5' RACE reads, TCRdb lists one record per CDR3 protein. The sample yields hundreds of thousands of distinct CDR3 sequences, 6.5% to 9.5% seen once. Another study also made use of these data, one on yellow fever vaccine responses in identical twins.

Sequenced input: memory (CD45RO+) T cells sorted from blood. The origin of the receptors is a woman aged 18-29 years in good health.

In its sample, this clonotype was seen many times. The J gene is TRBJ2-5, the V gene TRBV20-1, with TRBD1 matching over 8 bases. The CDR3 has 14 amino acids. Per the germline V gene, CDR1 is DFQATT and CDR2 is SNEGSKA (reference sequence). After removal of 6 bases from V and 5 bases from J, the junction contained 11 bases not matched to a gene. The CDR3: CSAPVTGARETQYF. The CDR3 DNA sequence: TGCAGTGCGCCGGTGACAGGGGCCAGGGAGACCCAGTACTTC.

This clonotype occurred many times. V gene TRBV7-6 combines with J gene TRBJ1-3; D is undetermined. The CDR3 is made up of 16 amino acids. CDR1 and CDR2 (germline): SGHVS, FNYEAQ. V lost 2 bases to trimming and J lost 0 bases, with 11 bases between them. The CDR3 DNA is TGTGCCAGCAGCTTATCCGGGAGGGACTCTGGAAACACCATATATTTT. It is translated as CASSLSGRDSGNTIYF.

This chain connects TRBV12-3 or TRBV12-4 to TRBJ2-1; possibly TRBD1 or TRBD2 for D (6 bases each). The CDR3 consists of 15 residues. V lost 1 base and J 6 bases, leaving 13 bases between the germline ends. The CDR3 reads CASSLVGGRPNEQFF. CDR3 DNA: TGTGCCAGCAGTTTAGTTGGGGGGCGGCCCAATGAGCAGTTCTTC.

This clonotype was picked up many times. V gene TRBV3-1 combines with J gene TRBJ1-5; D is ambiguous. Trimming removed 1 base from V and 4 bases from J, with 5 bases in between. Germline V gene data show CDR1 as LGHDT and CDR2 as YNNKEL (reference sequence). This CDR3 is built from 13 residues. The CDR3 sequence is CASSQVGNQPQHF. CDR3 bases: TGTGCCAGCAGCCAAGTAGGGAATCAGCCCCAGCATTTT.

The CDR3 loop reads CASSERFPPPGELFF. In DNA form, the CDR3 reads TGTGCCAGCAGTGAGCGGTTTCCTCCGCCCGGGGAGCTGTTTTTT. The chain joins TRBV6-1 to TRBJ2-2; no reliable D call. This CDR3 is 15 amino acids long. CDR1 is MNHNS and CDR2 is SASEGT in the germline V gene. The ends were cut back, 3 bases at V and 6 bases at J, with 14 bases in the middle.

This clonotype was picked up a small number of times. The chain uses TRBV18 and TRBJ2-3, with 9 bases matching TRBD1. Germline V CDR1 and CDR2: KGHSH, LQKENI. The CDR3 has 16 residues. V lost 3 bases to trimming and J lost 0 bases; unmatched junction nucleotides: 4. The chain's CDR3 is CASSPPGTGSTDTQYF. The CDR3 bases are TGTGCCAGCTCACCCCCCGGGACAGGGAGCACAGATACGCAGTATTTT.

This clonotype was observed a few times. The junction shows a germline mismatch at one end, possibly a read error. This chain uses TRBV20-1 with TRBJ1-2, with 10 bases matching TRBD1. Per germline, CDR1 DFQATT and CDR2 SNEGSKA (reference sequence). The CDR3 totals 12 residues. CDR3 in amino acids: CSARGTGDGYTF. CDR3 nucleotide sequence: TGCAGTGCGAGAGGGACAGGGGACGGCTACACCTTC.

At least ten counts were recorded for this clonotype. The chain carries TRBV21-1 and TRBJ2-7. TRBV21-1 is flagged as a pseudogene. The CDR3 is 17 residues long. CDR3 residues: CASSAQAGTRTIYEQYF. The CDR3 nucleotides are TGTGCCAGCAGCGCTCAGGCTGGCACCCGAACAATCTACGAGCAGTACTTC.

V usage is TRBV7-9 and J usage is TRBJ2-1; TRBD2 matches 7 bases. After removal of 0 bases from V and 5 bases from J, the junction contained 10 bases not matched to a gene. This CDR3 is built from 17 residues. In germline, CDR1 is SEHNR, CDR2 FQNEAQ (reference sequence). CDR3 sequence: CASSLAKRWLADNEQFF. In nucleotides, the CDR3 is TGTGCCAGCAGCTTAGCGAAGAGGTGGCTAGCGGACAATGAGCAGTTCTTC.

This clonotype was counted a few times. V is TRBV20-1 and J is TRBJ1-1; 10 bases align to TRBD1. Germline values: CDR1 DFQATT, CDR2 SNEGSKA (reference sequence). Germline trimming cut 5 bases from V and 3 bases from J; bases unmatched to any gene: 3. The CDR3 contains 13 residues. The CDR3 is CSAPGQGDTEAFF. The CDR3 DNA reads TGCAGTGCTCCCGGACAGGGGGACACTGAAGCTTTCTTT.

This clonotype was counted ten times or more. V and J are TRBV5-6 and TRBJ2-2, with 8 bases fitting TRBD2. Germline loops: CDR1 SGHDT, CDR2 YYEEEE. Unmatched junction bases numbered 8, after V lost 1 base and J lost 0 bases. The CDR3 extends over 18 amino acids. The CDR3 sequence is CASSLYSGKFANTGELFF. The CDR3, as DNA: TGTGCCAGCAGCTTGTATAGCGGGAAGTTCGCGAACACCGGGGAGCTGTTTTTT.

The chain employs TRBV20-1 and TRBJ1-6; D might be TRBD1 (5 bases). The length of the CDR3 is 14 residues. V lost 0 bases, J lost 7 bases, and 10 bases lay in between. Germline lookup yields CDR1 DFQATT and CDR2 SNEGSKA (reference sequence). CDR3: CSARDLAGNSPLHF. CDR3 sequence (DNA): TGCAGTGCTAGAGATTTGGCAGGGAATTCACCCCTCCACTTT.

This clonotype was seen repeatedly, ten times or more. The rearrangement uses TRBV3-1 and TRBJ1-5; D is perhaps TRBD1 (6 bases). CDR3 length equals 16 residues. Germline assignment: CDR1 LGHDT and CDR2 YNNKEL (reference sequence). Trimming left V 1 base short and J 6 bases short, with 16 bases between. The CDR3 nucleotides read TGTGCCAGCAGCCAAGCCGGGGGCGATTTCATTCAGCCCCAGCATTTT. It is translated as CASSQAGGDFIQPQHF. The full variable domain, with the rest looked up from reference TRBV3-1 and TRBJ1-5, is DTAVSQTPKYLVTQMGNDKSIKCEQNLGHDTMYWYKQDSKKFLKIMFSYNNKELIINETVPNRFSPKSPDKAHLNLHINSLELGDSAVYFCASSQAGGDFIQPQHFGDGTRLSIL.

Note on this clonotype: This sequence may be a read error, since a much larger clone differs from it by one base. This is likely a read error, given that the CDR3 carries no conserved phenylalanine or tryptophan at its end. The CDR3 sequence is CASSPHLSGATYEQYS. For the CDR3, the DNA is TGCGCCAGCAGCCCCCACCTCTCGGGAGCTACCTACGAGCAGTACTCC. The chain couples TRBV5-1 to TRBJ2-7; maybe TRBD2 (6 bases). Between the trimmed V and J ends, which lost 4 bases and 2 bases, there was a span of 19 bases. There are 16 residues in the CDR3. Germline-derived CDR1 and CDR2 are SGHRS and YFSETQ.

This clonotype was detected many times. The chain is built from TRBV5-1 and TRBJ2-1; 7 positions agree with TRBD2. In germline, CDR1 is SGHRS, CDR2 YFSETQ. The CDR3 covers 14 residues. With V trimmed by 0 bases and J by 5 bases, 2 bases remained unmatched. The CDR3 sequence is CASSLAAGHNEQFF. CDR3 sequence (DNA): TGCGCCAGCAGCTTGGCAGCGGGACACAATGAGCAGTTCTTC.

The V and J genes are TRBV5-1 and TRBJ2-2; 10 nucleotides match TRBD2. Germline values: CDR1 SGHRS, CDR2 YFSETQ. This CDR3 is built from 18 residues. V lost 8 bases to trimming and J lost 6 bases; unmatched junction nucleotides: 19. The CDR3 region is CASGIGGTSVLYAGELFF. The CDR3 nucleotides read TGCGCCAGTGGGATTGGAGGGACTAGCGTACTGTACGCCGGGGAGCTGTTTTTT. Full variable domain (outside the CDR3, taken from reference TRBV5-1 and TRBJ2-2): KAGVTQTPRYLIKTRGQQVTLSCSPISGHRSVSWYQQTPGQGLQFLFEYFSETQRNKGNFPGRFSGRQFSNSRSEMNVSTLELGDSALYLCASGIGGTSVLYAGELFFGEGSRLTVL.